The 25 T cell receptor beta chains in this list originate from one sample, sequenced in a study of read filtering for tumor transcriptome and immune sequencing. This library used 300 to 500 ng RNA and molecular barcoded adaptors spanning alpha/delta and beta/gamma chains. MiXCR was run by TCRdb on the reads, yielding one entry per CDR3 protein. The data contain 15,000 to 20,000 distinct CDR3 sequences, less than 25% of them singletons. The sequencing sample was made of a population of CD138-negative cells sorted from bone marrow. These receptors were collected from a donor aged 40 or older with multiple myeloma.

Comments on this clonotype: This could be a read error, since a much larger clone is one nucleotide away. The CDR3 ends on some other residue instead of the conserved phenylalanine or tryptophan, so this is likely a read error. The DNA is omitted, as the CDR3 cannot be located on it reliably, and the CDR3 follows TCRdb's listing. CDR3 in amino acids: CSVEDRSYEQHS. The chain has TRBV29-1 and TRBJ2-7. CDR1 and CDR2 from the germline V gene are SQVTM and ANQGSEA. The CDR3 length equals 12 residues, ends included.

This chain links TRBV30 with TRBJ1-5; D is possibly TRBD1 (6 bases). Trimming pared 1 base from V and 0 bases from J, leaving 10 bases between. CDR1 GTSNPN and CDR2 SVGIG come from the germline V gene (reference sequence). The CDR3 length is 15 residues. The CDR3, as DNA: TGTGCCTGGAGTGAATCAGGGGTTAGCAATCAGCCCCAGCATTTT. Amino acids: CAWSESGVSNQPQHF.

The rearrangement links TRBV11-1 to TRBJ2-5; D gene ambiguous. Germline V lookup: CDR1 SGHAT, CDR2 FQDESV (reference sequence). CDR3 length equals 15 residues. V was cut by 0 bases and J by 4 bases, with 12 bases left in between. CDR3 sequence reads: CASSLASDLAETQYF. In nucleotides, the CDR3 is TGTGCCAGCAGCTTAGCATCGGACCTCGCAGAGACCCAGTACTTC.

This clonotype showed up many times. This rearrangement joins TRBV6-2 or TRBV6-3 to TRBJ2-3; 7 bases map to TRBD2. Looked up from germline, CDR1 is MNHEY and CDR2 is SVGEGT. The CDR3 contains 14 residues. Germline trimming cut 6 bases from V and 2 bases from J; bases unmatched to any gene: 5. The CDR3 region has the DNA TGTGCCAGCAGACTAGCGTTGCTCACAGATACGCAGTATTTT. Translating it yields CASRLALLTDTQYF.

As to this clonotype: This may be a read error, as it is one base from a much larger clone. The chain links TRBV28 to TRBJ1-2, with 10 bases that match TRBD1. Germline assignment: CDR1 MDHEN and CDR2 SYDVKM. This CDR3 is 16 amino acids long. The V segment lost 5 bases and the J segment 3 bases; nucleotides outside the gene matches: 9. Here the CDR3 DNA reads TGTGCCAGCAGTCCGCAGACGGGACAGGGGTACTATGGCTACACCTTC. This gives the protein CASSPQTGQGYYGYTF.

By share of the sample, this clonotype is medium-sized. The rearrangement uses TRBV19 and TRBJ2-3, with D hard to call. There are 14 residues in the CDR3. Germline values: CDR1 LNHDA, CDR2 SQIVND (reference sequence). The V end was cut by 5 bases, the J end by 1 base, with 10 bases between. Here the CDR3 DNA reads TGTGCCAGTAGTCGTCGACAACGCACAGATACGCAGTATTTT. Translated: CASSRRQRTDTQYF. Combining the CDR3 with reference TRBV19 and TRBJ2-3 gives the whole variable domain DGGITQSPKYLFRKEGQNVTLSCEQNLNHDAMYWYRQDPGQGLRLIYYSQIVNDFQKGDIAEGYSVSREKKESFPLTVTSAQKNPTAFYLCASSRRQRTDTQYFGPGTRLTVL.

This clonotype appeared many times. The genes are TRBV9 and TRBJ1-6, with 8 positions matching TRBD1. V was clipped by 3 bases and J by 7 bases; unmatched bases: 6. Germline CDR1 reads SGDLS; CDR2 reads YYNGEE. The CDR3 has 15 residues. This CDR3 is CASSGTGIANSPLHF. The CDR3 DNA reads TGTGCCAGCAGCGGGACAGGGATTGCGAATTCACCCCTCCACTTT.

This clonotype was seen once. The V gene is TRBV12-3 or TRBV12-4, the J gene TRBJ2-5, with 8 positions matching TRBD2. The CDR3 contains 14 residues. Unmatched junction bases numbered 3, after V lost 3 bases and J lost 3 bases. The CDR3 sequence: CASSFPTSEETQYF. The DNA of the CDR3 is TGTGCCAGCAGTTTCCCGACTAGCGAAGAGACCCAGTACTTC.

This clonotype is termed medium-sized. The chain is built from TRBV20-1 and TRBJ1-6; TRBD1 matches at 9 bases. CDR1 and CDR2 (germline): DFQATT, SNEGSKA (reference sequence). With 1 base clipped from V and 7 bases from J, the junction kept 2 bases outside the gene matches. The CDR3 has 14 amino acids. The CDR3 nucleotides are TGCAGTGCTAGAGCCGGGACAGGGAATTCACCCCTCCACTTT. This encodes CSARAGTGNSPLHF.

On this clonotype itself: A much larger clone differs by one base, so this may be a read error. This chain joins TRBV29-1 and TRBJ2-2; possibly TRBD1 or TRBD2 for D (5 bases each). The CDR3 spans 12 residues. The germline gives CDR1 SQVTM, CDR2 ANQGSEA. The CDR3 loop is CSADRHTGEPFF. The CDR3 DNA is TGCAGCGCTGACAGACACACCGGGGAGCCGTTTTTT.

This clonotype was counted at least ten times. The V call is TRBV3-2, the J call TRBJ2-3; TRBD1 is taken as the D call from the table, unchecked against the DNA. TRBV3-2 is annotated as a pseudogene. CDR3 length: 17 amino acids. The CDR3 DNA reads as TGTGCCAGCAGCCAACTCCGACAGGGACTTAGCACAGATACGCAGTATTTT. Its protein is CASSQLRQGLSTDTQYF.

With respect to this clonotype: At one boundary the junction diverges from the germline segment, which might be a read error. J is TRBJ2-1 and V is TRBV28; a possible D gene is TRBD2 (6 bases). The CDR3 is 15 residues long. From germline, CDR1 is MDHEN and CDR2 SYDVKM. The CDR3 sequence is CASGRGGSSYSEQFF. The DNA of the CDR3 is TGTGCCAGCGGTCGTGGGGGGAGCTCCTACAGTGAGCAGTTCTTC.

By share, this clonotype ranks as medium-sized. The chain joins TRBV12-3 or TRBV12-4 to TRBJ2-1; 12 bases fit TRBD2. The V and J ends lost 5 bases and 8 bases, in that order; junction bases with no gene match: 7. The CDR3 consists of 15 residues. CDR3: CASSRLAGVVDEQFF. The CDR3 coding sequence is TGTGCCAGCAGTAGACTAGCGGGAGTAGTCGATGAGCAGTTCTTC.

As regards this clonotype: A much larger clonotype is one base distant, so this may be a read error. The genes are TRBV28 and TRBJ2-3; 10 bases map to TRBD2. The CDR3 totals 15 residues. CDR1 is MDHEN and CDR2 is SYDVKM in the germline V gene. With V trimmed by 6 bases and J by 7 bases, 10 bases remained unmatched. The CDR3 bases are TGTGCCAGCAGCCCCCTAGCGGGAGAGTCAAATACGCAGTATTTT. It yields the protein CASSPLAGESNTQYF.

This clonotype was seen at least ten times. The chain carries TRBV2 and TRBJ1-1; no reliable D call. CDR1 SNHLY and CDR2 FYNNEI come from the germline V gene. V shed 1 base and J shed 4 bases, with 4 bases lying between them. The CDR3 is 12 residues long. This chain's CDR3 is CASSEGGTEAFF. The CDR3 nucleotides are TGTGCCAGCAGTGAAGGGGGCACTGAAGCTTTCTTT.

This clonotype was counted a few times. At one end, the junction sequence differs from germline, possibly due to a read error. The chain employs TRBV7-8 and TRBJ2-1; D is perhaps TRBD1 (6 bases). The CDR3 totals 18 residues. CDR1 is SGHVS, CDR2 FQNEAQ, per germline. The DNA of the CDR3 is TGTGCCAGCAGCCTCAAAGCGCCAGGACAGCAGGCCTACAATGAGCGGTTCTTC. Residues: CASSLKAPGQQAYNERFF.

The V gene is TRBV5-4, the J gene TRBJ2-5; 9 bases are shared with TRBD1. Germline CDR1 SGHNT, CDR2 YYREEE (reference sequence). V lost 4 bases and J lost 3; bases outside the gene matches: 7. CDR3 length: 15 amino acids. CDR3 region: CASSLKGTGKETQYF. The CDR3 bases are TGTGCCAGCAGCCTCAAGGGGACAGGGAAAGAGACCCAGTACTTC.

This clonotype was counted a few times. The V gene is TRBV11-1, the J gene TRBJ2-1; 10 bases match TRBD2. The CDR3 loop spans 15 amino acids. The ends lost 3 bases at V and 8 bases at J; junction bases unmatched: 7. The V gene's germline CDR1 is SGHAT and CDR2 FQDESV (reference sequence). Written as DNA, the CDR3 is TGTGCCAGCAGCTTGGTTTCTAGCGGGAGTTATGAGCAGTTCTTC. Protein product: CASSLVSSGSYEQFF.

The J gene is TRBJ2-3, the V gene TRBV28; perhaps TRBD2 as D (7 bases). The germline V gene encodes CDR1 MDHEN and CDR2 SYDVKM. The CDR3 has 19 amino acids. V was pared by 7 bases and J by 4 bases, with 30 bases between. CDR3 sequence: CASNQAVGGGPGSSDTQYF. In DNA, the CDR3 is TGTGCCAGCAATCAGGCCGTAGGGGGAGGGCCTGGGTCCTCAGATACGCAGTATTTT.

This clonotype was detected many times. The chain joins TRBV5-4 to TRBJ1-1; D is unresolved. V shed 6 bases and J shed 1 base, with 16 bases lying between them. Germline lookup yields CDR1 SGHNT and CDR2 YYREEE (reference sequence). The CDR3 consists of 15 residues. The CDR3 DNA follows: TGTGCCAGCATACCACCGGCAGAATCGAACACTGAAGCTTTCTTT. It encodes CASIPPAESNTEAFF.

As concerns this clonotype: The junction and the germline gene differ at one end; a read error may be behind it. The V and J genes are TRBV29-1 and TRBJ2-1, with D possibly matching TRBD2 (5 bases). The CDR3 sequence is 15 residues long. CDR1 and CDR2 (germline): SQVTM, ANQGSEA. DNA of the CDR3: TGCGGCGTAGCTATAGGACTGCTCTCCTACAGTGAGCAGTTCTTC. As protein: CGVAIGLLSYSEQFF.

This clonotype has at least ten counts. DNA for the CDR3: TGTGCCAGCAGCCGGGACCTGGGGTACGAGCAGTACTTC. Encoded protein: CASSRDLGYEQYF. J is TRBJ2-7 and V is TRBV7-3, with D possibly called TRBD1 or TRBD2 (5 bases each). Germline V gives CDR1 SGHTA, CDR2 FQGTGA. Trimming shortened V by 5 bases and J by 4 bases, and 12 bases separated the two germline ends. CDR3 length equals 13 residues.

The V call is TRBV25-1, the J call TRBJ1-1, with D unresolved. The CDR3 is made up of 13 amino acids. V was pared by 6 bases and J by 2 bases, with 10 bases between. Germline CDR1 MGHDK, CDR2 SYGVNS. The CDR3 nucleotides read TGTGCCAGCAGAGAAGGAGTCAACACTGAAGCTTTCTTT. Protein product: CASREGVNTEAFF.

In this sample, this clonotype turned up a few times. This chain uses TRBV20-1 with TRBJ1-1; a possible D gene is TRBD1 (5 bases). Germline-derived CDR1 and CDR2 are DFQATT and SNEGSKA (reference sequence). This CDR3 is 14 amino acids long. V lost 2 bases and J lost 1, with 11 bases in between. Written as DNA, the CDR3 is TGCAGTGCTAGATTCCCAGACAGGAACACTGAAGCTTTCTTT. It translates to CSARFPDRNTEAFF.

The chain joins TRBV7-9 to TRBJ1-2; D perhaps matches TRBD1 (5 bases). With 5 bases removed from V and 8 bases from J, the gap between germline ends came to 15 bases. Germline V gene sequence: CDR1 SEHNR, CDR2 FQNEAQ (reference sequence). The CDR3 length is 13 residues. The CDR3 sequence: CASSKKGPRGYTF. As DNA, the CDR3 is TGTGCCAGCAGCAAAAAGGGGCCGCGGGGCTACACCTTC.